Shown below are 9 T cell receptor beta chains from a single sample sequenced in a study of OX40 agonist ivuxolimab in advanced cancers. This table comes from immunoSEQ multiplex PCR, and its TCRdb copy is limited to in-frame clones, with some not included. The sample lists some 87,000 clones, approximately 95% occurring once. Material: CD4+ or CD8+ T cells sorted from blood, obtained in a trial of the OX40 agonist ivuxolimab. All receptors come from an adult with an advanced solid tumor such as melanoma, head and neck, liver or kidney cancer.

The genes are TRBV5-3 and TRBJ2-7; TRBD2 agrees at 15 bases. TRBV5-3 is reported as an ORF; its role is uncertain. CDR3 length: 16 amino acids. The ends lost 5 bases at V and 5 bases at J; junction bases unmatched: 8. This CDR3 is CARSHRTSGRAHEQYF. The CDR3 DNA sequence: TGTGCCAGAAGTCACCGGACTAGCGGGAGGGCCCACGAGCAGTACTTC.

In this sample, this clone turned up once. The chain recombines TRBV27 with TRBJ2-2; D might be TRBD2 (5 bases). The CDR3 extends over 15 amino acids. Germline assignment: CDR1 MNHEY and CDR2 SMNVEV (reference sequence). Trimming removed 2 bases at V and 0 bases at J, with 7 bases between. The DNA of the CDR3 is TGTGCCAGCAGTTTAGCGGGTGCGAACACCGGGGAGCTGTTTTTT. This codes for CASSLAGANTGELFF.

The rearrangement joins TRBV7-8 to TRBJ1-2; unclear D gene. The V and J ends lost 7 bases and 7 bases respectively, with 13 bases between them. CDR3 length: 12 amino acids. From germline, CDR1 is SGHVS and CDR2 FQNEAQ. CDR3 sequence (DNA): TGTGCCAGCACGGTTGGTCTCTTTGGCTACACCTTC. Its protein product is CASTVGLFGYTF.

The chain employs TRBV5-6 and TRBJ2-7, with 7 bases identical to TRBD1. Trimming cost V 0 bases and J 4 bases; bases outside gene matches: 4. Germline-derived CDR1 and CDR2 are SGHDT and YYEEEE. There are 14 residues in the CDR3. The CDR3 spells CASSLVRGRYEQYF. The CDR3 DNA reads as TGTGCCAGCAGCTTGGTTAGGGGGCGATACGAGCAGTACTTC.

V is TRBV18 and J is TRBJ2-6; tentatively, D is TRBD1 (5 bases). The length of the CDR3 is 17 residues. V shed 0 bases and J shed 2 bases, with 11 bases lying between them. From germline, CDR1 is KGHSH and CDR2 LQKENI. CDR3 region: CASSPPSGLTGANVLTF. The CDR3 coding sequence is TGTGCCAGCTCACCACCGTCAGGGTTAACTGGGGCCAACGTCCTGACTTTC. Looking up the rest from reference TRBV18 and TRBJ2-6 gives the full variable domain: NAGVMQNPRHLVRRRGQEARLRCSPMKGHSHVYWYRQLPEEGLKFMVYLQKENIIDESGMPKERFSAEFPKEGPSILRIQQVVRGDSAAYFCASSPPSGLTGANVLTFGAGSRLTVL.

The CDR3 spells CAHKLDGKNEQFF. The CDR3 bases are TGTGCCCACAAATTGGACGGAAAGAATGAGCAGTTCTTC. The chain combines TRBV11-1 with TRBJ2-1; D gene ambiguous. Germline CDR1 is SGHAT and CDR2 is FQDESV (reference sequence). V dropped 11 bases and J dropped 7 bases, with 18 bases sitting between them. The CDR3 is 13 residues long.

The V gene is TRBV2, the J gene TRBJ1-2, with D possibly being TRBD1 (6 bases). This CDR3 spans 16 amino acids. Germline V gene data show CDR1 as SNHLY and CDR2 as FYNNEI. V lost 6 bases to trimming and J lost 2 bases, with 19 bases between them. The CDR3 region is CASSAFPRGPNYGYTF. The DNA of the CDR3 is TGTGCCAGCAGCGCCTTTCCCAGGGGACCCAACTATGGCTACACCTTC. Full variable domain (outside the CDR3, taken from reference TRBV2 and TRBJ1-2): EPEVTQTPSHQVTQMGQEVILRCVPISNHLYFYWYRQILGQKVEFLVSFYNNEISEKSEIFDDQFSVERPDGSNFTLKIRSTKLEDSAMYFCASSAFPRGPNYGYTFGSGTRLTVV.

The chain uses TRBV27 and TRBJ2-3, with D maybe TRBD1 (6 bases). Germline assignment: CDR1 MNHEY and CDR2 SMNVEV (reference sequence). The CDR3 spans 14 residues. V was clipped by 7 bases and J by 6 bases, with 17 bases between them. CDR3 protein: CASTATGLRDTQYF. The DNA for the CDR3 is TGTGCCAGCACCGCGACAGGCTTACGGGATACGCAGTATTTT.

The chain joins TRBV7-9 to TRBJ2-5; 12 positions match TRBD1. V was pared by 5 bases and J by 5 bases, with 15 bases of the junction left unmatched. This CDR3 region has 18 residues. CDR1 and CDR2 from the germline V gene are SEHNR and FQNEAQ (reference sequence). Written as DNA, the CDR3 is TGTGCCAGCAGCCGCGCTATCCTCGGGACAGGGGGCGAGGAGACCCAGTACTTC. Amino acid sequence: CASSRAILGTGGEETQYF. Filled out from reference TRBV7-9 and TRBJ2-5, the complete variable domain reads DTGVSQNPRHKITKRGQNVTFRCDPISEHNRLYWYRQTLGQGPEFLTYFQNEAQLEKSRLLSDRFSAERPKGSFSTLEIQRTEQGDSAMYLCASSRAILGTGGEETQYFGPGTRLLVL.